This T cell receptor beta chain was identified in a study of OX40 agonist ivuxolimab in advanced cancers. Background for the entire study: Ivuxolimab was a fully human IgG2 agonistic monoclonal antibody targeting the costimulatory receptor OX40 (CD134). Intravenous ivuxolimab was administered to patients every 2 weeks at six dose levels: 0.01, 0.1, 0.3, 1.5, 3 and 10 mg/kg. Of the 50 to 55 dose-escalation patients, hepatocellular carcinoma was present in around 19, melanoma in roughly 15, renal cell carcinoma in 9 and head and neck cancer in 9. In the dose-escalation cohort, 75% to 90% of patients were male, and the mean age was roughly 60 years with a range of about 20 to 80. Prior anti-PD-1, anti-PD-L1 or anti-CTLA-4 therapy was permitted, and checkpoint inhibitors had been received by 40% to 50% of dose-escalation patients. Partial responses occurred in three dose-escalation patients: two with cutaneous melanoma and one with hepatocellular carcinoma. The point of sequencing TCRbeta in the periphery was to test whether ivuxolimab changed TCR sequence diversity and drove clonal T-cell expansion. The paper covers the monotherapy dose-escalation part of the phase I ivuxolimab trial, which included N = 52 patients. General findings and caveats noted by the study authors: After ivuxolimab, more expanded clones were found on average in CD8+ T cells than in CD4+ T cells. The antigen specificity of the peripheral T cells that underwent clonal expansion was not determined. Low levels of normalized T-cell clonal expansion were also seen in some patients who did not respond. At doses of 0.1 to 3.0 mg/kg, clonal expansion of both CD4+ and CD8+ blood T cells was observed from baseline to week 6. In the 0.1-3.0 mg/kg groups, partial responders were among the patients with the lowest normalized peripheral clonal expansion, particularly in CD8+ T cells.

The trial excluded patients who had a history of autoimmune disease or were on systemic immunosuppression. Peripheral blood for TCR sequencing was drawn from every dose cohort at baseline, at cycle 4 day 1 and at cycle 7 day 1. Samples came from an open-label, multicenter, first-in-human phase I dose-escalation trial of ivuxolimab. The trial enrolled adults with locally advanced or metastatic head and neck squamous cell, hepatocellular, melanoma or renal cell carcinoma. Before TCR sequencing, CD4+ T cells and CD8+ T cells from peripheral blood were sorted into separate populations. Reading the germline V gene (reference sequence) gives CDR1 SGHKS and CDR2 YYEKEE. Germline trimming: 4 bases from V, 6 bases from J; junction bases outside gene matches: 8. The CDR3 holds 15 amino acids from the cysteine to the phenylalanine. This entry keeps only the CDR3 DNA: 45 bases, framed from base 1. In the case of this clone: The target of this receptor is not known. Nothing much larger sits one base from this clone, and base qualities are not available.

To sequence the TCRbeta CDR3 region, genomic DNA was isolated from the sorted cells. The immunoSEQ Assay was used for sequencing of TCRbeta CDR3 regions. The source is immuneACCESS, and TCRdb retained only in-frame sequences with V and J called. Part of the clones is not carried over; for the studies checked, unresolved V genes explain less than half of this, and the remainder is unexplained. Present in this sample are roughly 73,000 clones, 70% to 90% of which were seen just once. The top ten clonotypes cover around 2.7% of the sample. The chain links TRBV5-5 with TRBJ2-2; the central 8 bases match TRBD1. This specimen consisted of CD4+ or CD8+ T cells sorted from blood, obtained in a trial of the OX40 agonist ivuxolimab. This receptor was taken from an adult with an advanced solid tumor such as melanoma, head and neck, liver or kidney cancer. This receptor has the CDR3 CASSLTPQGAGELFF. In nucleotides, the sequence is TGTGCCAGCAGCCTTACCCCACAGGGGGCCGGGGAGCTGTTTTTT.